Below, 13 T cell receptor beta chains from the same sample are listed, as sequenced in a study of T cell responses to AZD1222 COVID-19 vaccine. Sequencing used immunoSEQ multiplex PCR; TCRdb keeps in-frame clones, though not all of them. The table includes roughly 150,000 clones, around 90% detected once. The sequences come from peripheral blood, collected 28 days after the second AZD1222 dose. These receptors all come from an adult who received the AZD1222 COVID-19 vaccine.

The CDR3 DNA is TGCGCCAGCACCGACAGCCTGGGGGCAAACGATGGCTACACCTTC. It translates to CASTDSLGANDGYTF. The rearrangement joins TRBV5-1 to TRBJ1-2; D might be TRBD1 (6 bases). There are 15 residues in the CDR3. The germline gives CDR1 SGHRS, CDR2 YFSETQ. V was pared by 6 bases and J by 6 bases, with 21 bases between.

The chain couples TRBV6-6 to TRBJ2-7; D is ambiguous. The ends were cut back, 8 bases at V and 4 bases at J, with 9 bases in the middle. The CDR3 loop spans 11 amino acids. From germline, CDR1 is MNHNY and CDR2 SVGAGI (reference sequence). The CDR3 is CASGSVYEQYF. The CDR3 coding sequence is TGTGCCAGCGGGTCCGTTTACGAGCAGTACTTC.

The V call is TRBV5-5, the J call TRBJ1-2, with D uncertain. This CDR3 is 14 amino acids long. Germline loops: CDR1 SGHKS, CDR2 YYEKEE (reference sequence). Trimming took 2 bases from V and 8 from J, leaving 16 bases between them. The CDR3 sequence: CASSLQRPEEGYTF. CDR3 in DNA: TGTGCCAGCAGCTTACAACGCCCAGAGGAGGGCTACACCTTC. Full variable domain (outside the CDR3, taken from reference TRBV5-5 and TRBJ1-2): DAGVTQSPTHLIKTRGQQVTLRCSPISGHKSVSWYQQVLGQGPQFIFQYYEKEERGRGNFPDRFSARQFPNYSSELNVNALLLGDSALYLCASSLQRPEEGYTFGSGTRLTVV.

V usage is TRBV6-2 or TRBV6-3 and J usage is TRBJ1-1, with D unresolved. Germline V gene lookup returns CDR1 MNHEY and CDR2 SVGEGT. This CDR3 has 12 residues. V was pared by 6 bases and J by 4 bases, with 9 bases between. CDR3: CASSRGSTEAFF. The CDR3 bases are TGTGCCAGCAGCCGAGGGAGCACTGAAGCTTTCTTT.

This sequence joins TRBV5-6 and TRBJ1-2, with D maybe TRBD1 (5 bases). V was trimmed by 0 bases and J by 3 bases, leaving 15 bases between them. The CDR3 has 16 residues. In germline, CDR1 is SGHDT, CDR2 YYEEEE. In DNA form, the CDR3 reads TGTGCCAGCAGCTTGGGAGGCCCTGGGGGTCACTATGGCTACACCTTC. Translated, it gives CASSLGGPGGHYGYTF.

This chain connects TRBV11-2 to TRBJ1-4; D is uncertain. Trimming shortened V by 7 bases and J by 7 bases, and 16 bases separated the two germline ends. The germline V gene has CDR1 SGHAT and CDR2 FQNNGV. This CDR3 region has 14 residues. The CDR3 is CASTRREGGEKLFF. The CDR3 coding sequence is TGTGCCAGCACCCGAAGGGAAGGCGGTGAAAAACTGTTTTTT.

J is TRBJ1-5 and V is TRBV20-1; D remains ambiguous. CDR1 is DFQATT, CDR2 SNEGSKA, per germline (reference sequence). The CDR3 extends over 14 amino acids. V was pared by 3 bases and J by 3 bases, with 12 bases between. DNA of the CDR3: TGCAGTGCTAGTCACCCGGGATCCAATCAGCCCCAGCATTTT. It is translated as CSASHPGSNQPQHF.

The chain combines TRBV21-1 with TRBJ2-2; TRBD2 reflects the table's D call only, with no check against the DNA. TRBV21-1 is listed as a pseudogene. This CDR3 is built from 23 residues. DNA for the CDR3: TGTGCCAGCAGCATGGTTCATACTAGCGGGAGGCGGGCGGATGTCCGTCGCACCGGGGAGCTGTTTTTT. Encoded protein: CASSMVHTSGRRADVRRTGELFF.

The chain employs TRBV24-1 and TRBJ2-5, with D possibly matching TRBD2 (6 bases). The CDR3 contains 12 residues. Germline lookup yields CDR1 KGHDR and CDR2 SFDVKD. V lost 7 bases to trimming and J lost 5 bases, with 10 bases between them. The CDR3 nucleotides are TGTGCCACCAGGGGACTTGGGGAGACCCAGTACTTC. Translated: CATRGLGETQYF.

The chain joins TRBV9 to TRBJ2-2; TRBD2 agrees at 7 bases. Germline loops: CDR1 SGDLS, CDR2 YYNGEE. V gave up 2 bases and J gave up 1 base; unmatched junction bases: 2. This CDR3 region has 15 residues. The CDR3 reads CASSVASGNTGELFF. The DNA for the CDR3 is TGTGCCAGCAGCGTGGCTAGCGGGAACACCGGGGAGCTGTTTTTT.

V usage is TRBV19 and J usage is TRBJ1-4, with D tentatively TRBD1 (6 bases). V was trimmed by 6 bases and J by 4 bases, leaving 12 bases between them. The CDR3 covers 14 residues. The germline gives CDR1 LNHDA, CDR2 SQIVND (reference sequence). The CDR3 sequence is CASRRQEDNEKLFF. The CDR3 DNA reads as TGTGCCAGTAGGAGACAGGAAGATAATGAAAAACTGTTTTTT.

The rearrangement links TRBV6-5 to TRBJ1-6; D is uncertain. V was clipped by 7 bases and J by 10 bases, with 11 bases between them. The CDR3 is 12 residues long. Germline CDR1 is MNHEY and CDR2 is SVGAGI. CDR3 residues: CASKPGGSPLHF. CDR3 nucleotides: TGTGCCAGCAAGCCGGGCGGCTCACCCCTCCACTTT.

V and J are TRBV5-1 and TRBJ1-1; D not certain. The CDR3 extends over 14 amino acids. Trimming took off 4 bases at V and 7 bases at J, with 17 bases between the two ends. The germline V gene encodes CDR1 SGHRS and CDR2 YFSETQ. The DNA for the CDR3 is TGCGCCAGCAGCCCTAACCTCGGCCGGAATGAAGCTTTCTTT. Its translation is CASSPNLGRNEAFF.